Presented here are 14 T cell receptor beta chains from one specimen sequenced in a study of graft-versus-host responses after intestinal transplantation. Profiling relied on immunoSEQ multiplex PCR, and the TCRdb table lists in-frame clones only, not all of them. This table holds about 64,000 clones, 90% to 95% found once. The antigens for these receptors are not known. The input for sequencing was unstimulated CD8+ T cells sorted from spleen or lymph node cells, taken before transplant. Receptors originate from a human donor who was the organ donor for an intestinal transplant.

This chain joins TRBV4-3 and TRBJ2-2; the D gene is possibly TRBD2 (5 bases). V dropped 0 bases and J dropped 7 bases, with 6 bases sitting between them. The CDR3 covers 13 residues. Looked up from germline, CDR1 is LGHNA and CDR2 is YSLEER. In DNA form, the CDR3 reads TGCGCCAGCAGCCAAGACGAGGGCGGGGAGCTGTTTTTT. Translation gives CASSQDEGGELFF.

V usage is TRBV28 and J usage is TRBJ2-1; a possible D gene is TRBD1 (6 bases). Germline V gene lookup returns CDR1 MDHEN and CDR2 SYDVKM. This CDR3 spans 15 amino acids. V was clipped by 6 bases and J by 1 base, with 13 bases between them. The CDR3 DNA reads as TGTGCCAGCAGGAAGGACAGCCAATCCTACAATGAGCAGTTCTTC. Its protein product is CASRKDSQSYNEQFF.

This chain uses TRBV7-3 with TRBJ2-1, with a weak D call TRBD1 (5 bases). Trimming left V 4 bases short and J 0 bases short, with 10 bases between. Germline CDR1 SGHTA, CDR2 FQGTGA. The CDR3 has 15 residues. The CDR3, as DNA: TGTGCCAGCAGCTCGACAGAAAGCTCCTACAATGAGCAGTTCTTC. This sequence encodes CASSSTESSYNEQFF. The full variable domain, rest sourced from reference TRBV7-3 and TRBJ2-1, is GAGVSQTPSNKVTEKGKYVELRCDPISGHTALYWYRQSLGQGPEFLIYFQGTGAADDSGLPNDRFFAVRPEGSVSTLKIQRTERGDSAVYLCASSSTESSYNEQFFGPGTRLTVL.

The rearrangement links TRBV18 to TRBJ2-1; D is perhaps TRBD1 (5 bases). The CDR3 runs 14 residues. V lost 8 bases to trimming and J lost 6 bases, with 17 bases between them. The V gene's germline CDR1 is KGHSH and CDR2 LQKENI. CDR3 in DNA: TGTGCCAGCCGAAACAGGATTAATCGCAATGAGCAGTTCTTC. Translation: CASRNRINRNEQFF.

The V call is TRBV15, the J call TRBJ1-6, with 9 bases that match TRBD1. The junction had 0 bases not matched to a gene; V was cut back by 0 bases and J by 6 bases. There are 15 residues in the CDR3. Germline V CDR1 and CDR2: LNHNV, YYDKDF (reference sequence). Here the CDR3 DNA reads TGTGCCACCAGCAGAGAGGGACAGGGTAATTCACCCCTCCACTTT. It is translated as CATSREGQGNSPLHF.

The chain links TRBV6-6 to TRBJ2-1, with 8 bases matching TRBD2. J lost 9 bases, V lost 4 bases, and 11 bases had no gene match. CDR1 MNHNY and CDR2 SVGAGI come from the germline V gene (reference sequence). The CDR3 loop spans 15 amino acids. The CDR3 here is CASSLPREGLGEQFF. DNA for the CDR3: TGTGCCAGCAGTTTACCCCGGGAGGGCCTCGGTGAGCAGTTCTTC.

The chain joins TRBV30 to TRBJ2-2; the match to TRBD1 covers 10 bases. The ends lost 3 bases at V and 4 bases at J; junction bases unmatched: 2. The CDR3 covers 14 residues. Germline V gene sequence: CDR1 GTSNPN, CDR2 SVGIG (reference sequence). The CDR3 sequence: CAWRGTGVTGELFF. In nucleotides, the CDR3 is TGTGCCTGGAGAGGGACAGGGGTCACCGGGGAGCTGTTTTTT. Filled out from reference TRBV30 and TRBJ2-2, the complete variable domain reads SQTIHQWPATLVQPVGSPLSLECTVEGTSNPNLYWYRQAAGRGLQLLFYSVGIGQISSEVPQNLSASRPQDRQFILSSKKLLLSDSGFYLCAWRGTGVTGELFFGEGSRLTVL.

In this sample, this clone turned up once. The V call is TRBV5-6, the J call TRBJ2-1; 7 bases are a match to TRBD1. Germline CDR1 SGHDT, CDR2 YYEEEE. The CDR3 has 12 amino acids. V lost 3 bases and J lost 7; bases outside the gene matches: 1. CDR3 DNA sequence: TGTGCCAGCAGCTCGACAGGGAATGAGCAGTTCTTC. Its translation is CASSSTGNEQFF.

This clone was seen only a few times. For the CDR3, the DNA is TGTGCCAGCAGCTGCCTGGGACTAGGCTGGAACATTCAGTACTTC. It is translated as CASSCLGLGWNIQYF. The rearrangement links TRBV5-6 to TRBJ2-4; 8 bases fit TRBD2. This CDR3 is 15 amino acids long. J lost 7 bases, V lost 3 bases, and 9 bases had no gene match. Germline values: CDR1 SGHDT, CDR2 YYEEEE.

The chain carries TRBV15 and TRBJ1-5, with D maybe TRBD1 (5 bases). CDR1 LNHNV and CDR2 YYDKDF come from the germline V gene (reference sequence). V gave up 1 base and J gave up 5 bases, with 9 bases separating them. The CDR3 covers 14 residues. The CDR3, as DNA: TGTGCCACCAGCAGAGTTGGGGGGGATCAGCCCCAGCATTTT. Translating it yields CATSRVGGDQPQHF. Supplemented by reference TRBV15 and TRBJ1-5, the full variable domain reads DAMVIQNPRYQVTQFGKPVTLSCSQTLNHNVMYWYQQKSSQAPKLLFHYYDKDFNNEADTPDNFQSRRPNTSFCFLDIRSPGLGDTAMYLCATSRVGGDQPQHFGDGTRLSIL.

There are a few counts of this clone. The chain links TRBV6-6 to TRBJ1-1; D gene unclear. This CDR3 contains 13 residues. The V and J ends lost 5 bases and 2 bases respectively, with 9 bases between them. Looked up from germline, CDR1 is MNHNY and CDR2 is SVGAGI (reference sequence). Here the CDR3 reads CASSGAGNTEAFF. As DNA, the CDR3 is TGTGCCAGCAGTGGTGCAGGTAACACTGAAGCTTTCTTT.

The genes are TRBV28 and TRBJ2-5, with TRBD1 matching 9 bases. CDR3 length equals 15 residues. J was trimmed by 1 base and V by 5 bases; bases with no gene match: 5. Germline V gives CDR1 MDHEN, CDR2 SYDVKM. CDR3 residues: CASSQDRGSQETQYF. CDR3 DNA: TGTGCCAGCAGTCAGGACAGGGGCAGCCAAGAGACCCAGTACTTC.

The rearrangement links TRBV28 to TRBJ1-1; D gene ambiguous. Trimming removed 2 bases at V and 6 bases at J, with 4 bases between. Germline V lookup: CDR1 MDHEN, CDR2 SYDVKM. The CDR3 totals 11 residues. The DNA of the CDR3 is TGTGCCAGCAGTTTAGGCCCTGAAGCTTTCTTT. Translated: CASSLGPEAFF.

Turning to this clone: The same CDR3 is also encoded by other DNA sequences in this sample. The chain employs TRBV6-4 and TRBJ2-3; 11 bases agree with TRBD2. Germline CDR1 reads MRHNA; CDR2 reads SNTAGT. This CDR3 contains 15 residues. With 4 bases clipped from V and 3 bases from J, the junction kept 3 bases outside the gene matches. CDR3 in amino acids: CASSVTSGSTDTQYF. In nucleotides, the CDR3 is TGTGCCAGCAGTGTAACTAGCGGGAGTACAGATACGCAGTATTTT.